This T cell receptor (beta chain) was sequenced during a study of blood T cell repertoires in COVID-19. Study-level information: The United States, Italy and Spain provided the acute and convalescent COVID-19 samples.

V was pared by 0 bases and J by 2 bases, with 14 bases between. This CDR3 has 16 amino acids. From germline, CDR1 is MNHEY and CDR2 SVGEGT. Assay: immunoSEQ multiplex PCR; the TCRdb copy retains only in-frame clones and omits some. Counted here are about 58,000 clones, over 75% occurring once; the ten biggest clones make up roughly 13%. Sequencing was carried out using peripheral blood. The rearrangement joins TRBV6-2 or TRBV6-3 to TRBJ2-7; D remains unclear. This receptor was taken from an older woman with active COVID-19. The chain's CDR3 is CASSYSSETGAYEQYF. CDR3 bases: TGTGCCAGCAGTTACTCCTCCGAGACTGGCGCCTACGAGCAGTACTTC.